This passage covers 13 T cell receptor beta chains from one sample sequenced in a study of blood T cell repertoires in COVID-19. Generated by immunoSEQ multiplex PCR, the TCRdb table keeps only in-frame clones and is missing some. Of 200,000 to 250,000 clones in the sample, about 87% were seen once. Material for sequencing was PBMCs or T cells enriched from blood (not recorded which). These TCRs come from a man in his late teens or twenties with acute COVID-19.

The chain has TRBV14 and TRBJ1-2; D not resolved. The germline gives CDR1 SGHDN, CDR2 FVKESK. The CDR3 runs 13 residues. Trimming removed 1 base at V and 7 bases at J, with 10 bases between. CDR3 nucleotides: TGTGCCAGCAGCCAAGTAACATCGGGTGGCTACACCTTC. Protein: CASSQVTSGGYTF. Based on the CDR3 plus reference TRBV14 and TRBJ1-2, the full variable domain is EAGVTQFPSHSVIEKGQTVTLRCDPISGHDNLYWYRRVMGKEIKFLLHFVKESKQDESGMPNNRFLAERTGGTYSTLKVQPAELEDSGVYFCASSQVTSGGYTFGSGTRLTVV.

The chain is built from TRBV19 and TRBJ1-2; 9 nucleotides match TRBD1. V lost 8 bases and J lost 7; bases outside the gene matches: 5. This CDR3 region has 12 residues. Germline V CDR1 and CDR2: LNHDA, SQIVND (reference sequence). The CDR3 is CASVRQGVGYTF. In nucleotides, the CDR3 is TGTGCCAGTGTGAGACAGGGGGTTGGCTACACCTTC. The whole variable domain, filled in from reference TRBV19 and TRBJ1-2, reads DGGITQSPKYLFRKEGQNVTLSCEQNLNHDAMYWYRQDPGQGLRLIYYSQIVNDFQKGDIAEGYSVSREKKESFPLTVTSAQKNPTAFYLCASVRQGVGYTFGSGTRLTVV.

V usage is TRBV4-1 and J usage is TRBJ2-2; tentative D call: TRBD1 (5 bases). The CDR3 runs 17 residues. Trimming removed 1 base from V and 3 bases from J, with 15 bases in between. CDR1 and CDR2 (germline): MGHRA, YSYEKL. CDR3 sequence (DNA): TGCGCCAGCAGCCAAGCCAAAACAGGAGTAGACACCGGGGAGCTGTTTTTT. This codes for CASSQAKTGVDTGELFF.

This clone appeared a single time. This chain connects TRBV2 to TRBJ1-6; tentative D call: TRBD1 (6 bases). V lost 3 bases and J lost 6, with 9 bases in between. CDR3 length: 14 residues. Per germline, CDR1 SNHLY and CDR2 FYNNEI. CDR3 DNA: TGTGCCAGCAGTGACAGGGGTGGTAATTCACCCCTCCACTTT. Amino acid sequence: CASSDRGGNSPLHF. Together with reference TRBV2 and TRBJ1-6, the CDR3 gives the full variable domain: EPEVTQTPSHQVTQMGQEVILRCVPISNHLYFYWYRQILGQKVEFLVSFYNNEISEKSEIFDDQFSVERPDGSNFTLKIRSTKLEDSAMYFCASSDRGGNSPLHFGNGTRLTVT.

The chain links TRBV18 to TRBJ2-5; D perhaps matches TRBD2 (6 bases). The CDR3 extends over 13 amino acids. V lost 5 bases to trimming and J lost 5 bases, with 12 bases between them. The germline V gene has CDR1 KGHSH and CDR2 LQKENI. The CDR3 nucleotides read TGTGCCAGCTCAGGTAGGGAGGAGGAGACCCAGTACTTC. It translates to CASSGREEETQYF. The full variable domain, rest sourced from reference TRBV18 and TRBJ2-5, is NAGVMQNPRHLVRRRGQEARLRCSPMKGHSHVYWYRQLPEEGLKFMVYLQKENIIDESGMPKERFSAEFPKEGPSILRIQQVVRGDSAAYFCASSGREEETQYFGPGTRLLVL.

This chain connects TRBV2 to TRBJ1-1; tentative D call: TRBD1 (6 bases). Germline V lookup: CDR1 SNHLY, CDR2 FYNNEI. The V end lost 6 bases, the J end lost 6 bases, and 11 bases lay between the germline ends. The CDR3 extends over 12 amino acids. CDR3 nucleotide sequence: TGTGCCAGCAGACAGGGTGTCGCTGAAGCTTTCTTT. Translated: CASRQGVAEAFF.

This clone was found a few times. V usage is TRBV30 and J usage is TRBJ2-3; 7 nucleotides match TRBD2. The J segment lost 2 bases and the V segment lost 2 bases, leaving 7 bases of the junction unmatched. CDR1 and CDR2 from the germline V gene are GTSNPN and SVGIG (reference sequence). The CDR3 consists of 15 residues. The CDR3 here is CAWSSSGKNTDTQYF. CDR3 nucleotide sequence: TGTGCCTGGAGTTCCAGCGGGAAGAACACAGATACGCAGTATTTT. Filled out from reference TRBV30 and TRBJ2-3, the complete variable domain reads SQTIHQWPATLVQPVGSPLSLECTVEGTSNPNLYWYRQAAGRGLQLLFYSVGIGQISSEVPQNLSASRPQDRQFILSSKKLLLSDSGFYLCAWSSSGKNTDTQYFGPGTRLTVL.

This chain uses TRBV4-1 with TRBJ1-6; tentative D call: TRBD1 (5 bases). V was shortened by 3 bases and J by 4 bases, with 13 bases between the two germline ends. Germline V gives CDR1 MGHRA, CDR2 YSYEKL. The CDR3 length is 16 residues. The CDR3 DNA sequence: TGCGCCAGCAGCCAGCCAAAGGGGACTTATAATTCACCCCTCCACTTT. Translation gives CASSQPKGTYNSPLHF.

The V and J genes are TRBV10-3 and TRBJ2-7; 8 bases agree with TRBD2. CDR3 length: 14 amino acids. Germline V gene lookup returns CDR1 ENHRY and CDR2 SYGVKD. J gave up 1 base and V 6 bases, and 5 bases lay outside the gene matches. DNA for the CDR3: TGTGCCATCAGCGGTAGCGGGGCTTCCTACGAGCAGTACTTC. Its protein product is CAISGSGASYEQYF.

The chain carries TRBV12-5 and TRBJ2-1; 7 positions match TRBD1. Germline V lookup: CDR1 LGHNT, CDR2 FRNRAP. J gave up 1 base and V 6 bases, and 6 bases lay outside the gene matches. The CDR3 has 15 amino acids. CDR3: CASGPRGQSYNEQFF. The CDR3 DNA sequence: TGTGCTAGTGGACCAAGGGGGCAGTCCTACAATGAGCAGTTCTTC. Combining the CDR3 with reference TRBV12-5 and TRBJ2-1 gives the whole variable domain DARVTQTPRHKVTEMGQEVTMRCQPILGHNTVFWYRQTMMQGLELLAYFRNRAPLDDSGMPKDRFSAEMPDATLATLKIQPSEPRDSAVYFCASGPRGQSYNEQFFGPGTRLTVL.

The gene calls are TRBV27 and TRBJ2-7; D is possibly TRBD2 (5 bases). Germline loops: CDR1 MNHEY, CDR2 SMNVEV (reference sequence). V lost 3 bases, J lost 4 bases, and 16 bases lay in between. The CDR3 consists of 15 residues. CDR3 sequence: CASSFSPGIAYEQYF. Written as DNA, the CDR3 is TGTGCCAGCAGTTTTTCCCCGGGAATTGCGTACGAGCAGTACTTC.

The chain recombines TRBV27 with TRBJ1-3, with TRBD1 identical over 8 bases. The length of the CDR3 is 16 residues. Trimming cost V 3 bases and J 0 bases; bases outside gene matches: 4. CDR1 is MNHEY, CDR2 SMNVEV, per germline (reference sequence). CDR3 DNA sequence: TGTGCCAGCAGTTTGAACAGGGGGTACTCTGGAAACACCATATATTTT. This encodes CASSLNRGYSGNTIYF.

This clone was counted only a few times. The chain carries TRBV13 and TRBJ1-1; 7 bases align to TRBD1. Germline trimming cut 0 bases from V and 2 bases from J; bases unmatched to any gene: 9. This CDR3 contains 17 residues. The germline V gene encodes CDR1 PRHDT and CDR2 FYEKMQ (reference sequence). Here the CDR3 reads CASSLGRLGTVNTEAFF. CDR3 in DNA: TGTGCCAGCAGCTTAGGCCGGCTAGGGACAGTCAACACTGAAGCTTTCTTT.